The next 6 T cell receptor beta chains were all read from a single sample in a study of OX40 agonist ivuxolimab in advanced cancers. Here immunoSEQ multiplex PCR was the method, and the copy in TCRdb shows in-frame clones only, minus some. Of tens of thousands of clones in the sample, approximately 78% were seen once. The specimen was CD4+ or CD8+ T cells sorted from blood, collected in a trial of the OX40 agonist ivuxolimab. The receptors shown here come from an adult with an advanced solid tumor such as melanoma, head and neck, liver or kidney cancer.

The DNA for the CDR3 is TGTGCCAGCAGCTTATTCCAGGGGATGTCTGGAAACACCATATATTTT. This codes for CASSLFQGMSGNTIYF. This sequence joins TRBV13 and TRBJ1-3; D is possibly TRBD1 (6 bases). The V end lost 2 bases, the J end lost 1 base, and 12 bases lay between the germline ends. The CDR3 contains 16 residues. CDR1 and CDR2 from the germline V gene are PRHDT and FYEKMQ (reference sequence).

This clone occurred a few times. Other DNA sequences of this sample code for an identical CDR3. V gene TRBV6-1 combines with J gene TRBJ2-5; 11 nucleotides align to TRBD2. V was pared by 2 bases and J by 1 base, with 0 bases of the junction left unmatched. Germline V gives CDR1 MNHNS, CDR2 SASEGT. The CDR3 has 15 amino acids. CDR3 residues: CASSELAGGQETQYF. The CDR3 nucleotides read TGTGCCAGCAGTGAACTAGCGGGGGGCCAAGAGACCCAGTACTTC.

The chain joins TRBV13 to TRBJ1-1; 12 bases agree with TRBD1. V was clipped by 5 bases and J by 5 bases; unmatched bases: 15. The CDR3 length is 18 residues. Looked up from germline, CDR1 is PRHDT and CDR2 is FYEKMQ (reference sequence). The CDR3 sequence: CASSTRRGGQGAKTEAFF. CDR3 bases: TGTGCCAGCAGCACCAGGAGAGGGGGACAGGGGGCTAAAACTGAAGCTTTCTTT.

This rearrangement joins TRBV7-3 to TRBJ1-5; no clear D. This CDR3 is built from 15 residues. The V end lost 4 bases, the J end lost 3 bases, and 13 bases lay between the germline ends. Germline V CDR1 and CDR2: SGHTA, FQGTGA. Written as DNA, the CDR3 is TGTGCCAGCAGCTCCCCTAACGGTGACAATCAGCCCCAGCATTTT. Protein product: CASSSPNGDNQPQHF.

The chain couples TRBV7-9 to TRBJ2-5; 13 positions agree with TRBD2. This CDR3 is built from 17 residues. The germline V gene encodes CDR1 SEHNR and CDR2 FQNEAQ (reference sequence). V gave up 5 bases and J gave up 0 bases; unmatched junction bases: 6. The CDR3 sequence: CASSGLAGDWYQETQYF. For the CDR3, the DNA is TGTGCCAGCAGCGGACTAGCGGGGGATTGGTACCAAGAGACCCAGTACTTC. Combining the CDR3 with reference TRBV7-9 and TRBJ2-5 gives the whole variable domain DTGVSQNPRHKITKRGQNVTFRCDPISEHNRLYWYRQTLGQGPEFLTYFQNEAQLEKSRLLSDRFSAERPKGSFSTLEIQRTEQGDSAMYLCASSGLAGDWYQETQYFGPGTRLLVL.

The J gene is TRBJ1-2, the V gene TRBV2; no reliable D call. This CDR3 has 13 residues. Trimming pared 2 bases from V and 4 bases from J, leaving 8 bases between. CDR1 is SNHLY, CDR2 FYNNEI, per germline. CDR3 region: CASSELLVYGYTF. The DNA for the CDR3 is TGTGCCAGCAGTGAATTATTGGTCTATGGCTACACCTTC.